A selection of T cell receptor beta chains follows, all from one sample in a study of cytomegalovirus exposure and HLA in healthy donors. Sequenced by immunoSEQ multiplex PCR; TCRdb stores in-frame clones only, minus some. This table holds tens of thousands of clones, approximately 65% found once. Sequencing was done on a sample of PBMCs. The receptors come from a man aged 30 to 39 in good health and CMV-seronegative. The CDR3 runs from the conserved cysteine through the conserved F or W. Fields, in order: J gene, V gene, CDR3 protein.

TRBJ2-2 | TRBV10-3 | CAIRTSGTGELFF
TRBJ2-7 | TRBV25-1 | CASSEKGFYEQYF
TRBJ2-2 | TRBV7-3 | CASSFRLPGQGAGELFF
TRBJ2-5 | TRBV19 | CASSTGVQLQETQYF
TRBJ1-2 | TRBV9 | CASSGYQGVLSYGYTF
TRBJ1-1 | TRBV7-6 | CASSLTDTEAFF
TRBJ2-7 | TRBV5-6 | CASSLTLPQAYLSYEQYF
TRBJ1-1 | TRBV6-5 | CASSYWKGRTGEAFF
TRBJ1-5 | TRBV4-1 | CASSQTGTLNGNQPQHF
TRBJ2-7 | TRBV9 | CASSVGDSGAGEQYF
TRBJ2-1 | TRBV6-1 | CASSEGAGGPGEQFF
TRBJ2-7 | TRBV29-1 | CSAEIQAPSYEQYF
TRBJ2-3 | TRBV19 | CASSTLNTGSTDTQYF
TRBJ1-2 | TRBV5-4 | CASSLDRGAYGYTF
TRBJ1-4 | TRBV25-1 | CASSESGGTTNEKLFF
TRBJ1-5 | TRBV18 | CASSPESSRDQPQHF